This TCR beta chain originates from a study of blood T cells in healthy people across ages. Sample-barcoded 5' priming and a J-beta primer mix drove a second PCR of about 6 to 12 cycles. At least 2.5 million CDR3-containing paired-end reads were obtained per sample. TCRdb called the 5' RACE reads again in MiXCR, with one record for every CDR3 protein. The table has about a million distinct CDR3 sequences, around two fifths seen once. The CDR3 runs to 15 residues. Germline CDR1 is MNHEY and CDR2 is SVGAGI. V was pared by 5 bases and J by 10 bases, with 23 bases between. The specimen sequenced was blood. J is TRBJ1-1 and V is TRBV6-5; D ambiguous. This TCR was sampled from a man between 18 and 29 years old in good health. In DNA form, the CDR3 reads TGTGCCAGCAGTAGCACTCCAGAGACACCCCCCTCAGCTTTCTTT. It codes for CASSSTPETPPSAFF.